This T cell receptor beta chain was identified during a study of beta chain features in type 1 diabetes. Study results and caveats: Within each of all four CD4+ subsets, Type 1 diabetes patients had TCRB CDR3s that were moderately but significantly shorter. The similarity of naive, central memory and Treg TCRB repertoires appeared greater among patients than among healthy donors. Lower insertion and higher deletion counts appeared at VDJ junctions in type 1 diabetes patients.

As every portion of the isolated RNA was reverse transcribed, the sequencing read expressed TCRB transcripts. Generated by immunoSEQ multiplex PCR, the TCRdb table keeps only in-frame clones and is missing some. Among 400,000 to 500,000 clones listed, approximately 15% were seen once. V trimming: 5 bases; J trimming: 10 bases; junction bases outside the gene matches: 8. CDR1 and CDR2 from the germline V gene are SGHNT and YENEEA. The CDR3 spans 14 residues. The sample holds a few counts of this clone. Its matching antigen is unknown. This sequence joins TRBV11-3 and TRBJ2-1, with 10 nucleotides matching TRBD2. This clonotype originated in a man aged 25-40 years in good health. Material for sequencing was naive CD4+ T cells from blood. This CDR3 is CASSPGLASREQFF. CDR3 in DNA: TGTGCCAGCAGCCCGGGACTAGCGTCTAGGGAGCAGTTCTTC.